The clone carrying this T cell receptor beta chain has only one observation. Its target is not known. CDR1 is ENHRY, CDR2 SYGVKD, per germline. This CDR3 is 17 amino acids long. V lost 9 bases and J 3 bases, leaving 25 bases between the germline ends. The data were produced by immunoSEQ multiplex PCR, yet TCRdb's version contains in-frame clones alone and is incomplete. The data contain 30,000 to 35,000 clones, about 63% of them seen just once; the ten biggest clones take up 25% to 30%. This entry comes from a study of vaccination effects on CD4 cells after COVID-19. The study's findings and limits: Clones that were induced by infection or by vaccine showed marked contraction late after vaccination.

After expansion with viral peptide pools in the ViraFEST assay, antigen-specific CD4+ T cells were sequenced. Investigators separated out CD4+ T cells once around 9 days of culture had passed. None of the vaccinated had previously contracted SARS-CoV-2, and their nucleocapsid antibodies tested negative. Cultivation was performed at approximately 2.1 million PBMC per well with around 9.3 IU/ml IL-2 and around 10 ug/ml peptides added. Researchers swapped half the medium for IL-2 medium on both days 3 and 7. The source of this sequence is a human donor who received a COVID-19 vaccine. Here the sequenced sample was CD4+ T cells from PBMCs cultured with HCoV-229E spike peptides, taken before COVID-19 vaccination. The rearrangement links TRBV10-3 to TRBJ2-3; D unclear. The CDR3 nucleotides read TGTGCCATGGGTCGGACGAACAGAGTCCTGGGGACAGATACGCAGTATTTT. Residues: CAMGRTNRVLGTDTQYF.